This TCR beta chain was sequenced for a study of blood T cell repertoires in COVID-19. The table came from immunoSEQ multiplex PCR; TCRdb's copy has only in-frame clones and leaves some out. In the table there are some 310,000 clones, around 92% of which are singletons. Membership in each cohort depended on participant-reported clinical history. This CDR3 region has 17 residues. Germline-derived CDR1 and CDR2 are SGDLS and YYNGEE. J gave up 1 base and V 4 bases, and 12 bases lay outside the gene matches. Sequencing was carried out using PBMCs or T cells enriched from blood (not recorded which). The receptor comes from a woman aged 25 to 39 who had recovered from COVID-19. This chain joins TRBV9 and TRBJ2-3, with 7 positions matching TRBD2. The CDR3 DNA reads TGTGCCAGCAGCATCTCCGGGCTAGCGGAGGGCACAGATACGCAGTATTTT. Protein sequence: CASSISGLAEGTDTQYF.